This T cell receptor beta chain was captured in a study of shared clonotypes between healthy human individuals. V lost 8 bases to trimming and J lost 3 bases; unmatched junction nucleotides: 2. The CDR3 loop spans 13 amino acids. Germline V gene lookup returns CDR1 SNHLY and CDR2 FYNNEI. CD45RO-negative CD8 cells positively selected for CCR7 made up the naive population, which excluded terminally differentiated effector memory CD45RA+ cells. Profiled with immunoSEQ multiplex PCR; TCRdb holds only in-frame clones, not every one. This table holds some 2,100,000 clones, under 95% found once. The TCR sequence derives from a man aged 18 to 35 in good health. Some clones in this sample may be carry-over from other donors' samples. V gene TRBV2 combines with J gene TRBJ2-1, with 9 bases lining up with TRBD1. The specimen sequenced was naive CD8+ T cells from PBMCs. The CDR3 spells CASRDRVYNEQFF. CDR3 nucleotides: TGTGCCAGCCGGGACAGGGTCTACAATGAGCAGTTCTTC.